This T cell receptor beta chain was obtained from a study of response to subunit inactivated influenza vaccine. Notes on the study in general: Few additional T cells are recruited per seasonal influenza vaccination, authors suggested.

This clonotype was seen only a few times. Its target is not known. In TCRdb, the RT-PCR reads were re-called with MiXCR into one record per CDR3 protein. The sample has around 320,000 distinct CDR3 sequences; approximately 21% are singletons. Germline CDR1 LNHNV, CDR2 YYDKDF (reference sequence). J lost 4 bases, V lost 3 bases, and 2 bases had no gene match. This CDR3 contains 15 residues. The J gene is TRBJ2-1, the V gene TRBV15; 11 bases fit TRBD2. The sequence was obtained from a man in his fifties or sixties who received an inactivated influenza vaccine. The sequencing here drew on PBMCs from blood, taken approximately 22 months after vaccination. The CDR3 DNA follows: TGTGCCACCAGCAGTCTAGCGGGGGGTTACAATGAGCAGTTCTTC. Translating gives CATSSLAGGYNEQFF.